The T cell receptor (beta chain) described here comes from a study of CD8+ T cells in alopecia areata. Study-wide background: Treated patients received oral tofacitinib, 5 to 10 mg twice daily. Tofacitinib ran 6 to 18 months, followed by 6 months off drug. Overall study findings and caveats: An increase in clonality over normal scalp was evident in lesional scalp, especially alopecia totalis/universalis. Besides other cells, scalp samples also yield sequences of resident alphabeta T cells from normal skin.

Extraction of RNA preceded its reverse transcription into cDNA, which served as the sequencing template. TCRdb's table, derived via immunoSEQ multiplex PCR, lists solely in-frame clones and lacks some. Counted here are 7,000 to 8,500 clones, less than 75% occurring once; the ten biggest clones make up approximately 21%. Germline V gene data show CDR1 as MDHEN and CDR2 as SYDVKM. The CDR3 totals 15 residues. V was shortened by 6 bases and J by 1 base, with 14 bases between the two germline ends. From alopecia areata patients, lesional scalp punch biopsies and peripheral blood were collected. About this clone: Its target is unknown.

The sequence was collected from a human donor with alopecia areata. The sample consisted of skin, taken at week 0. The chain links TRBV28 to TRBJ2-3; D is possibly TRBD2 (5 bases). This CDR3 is CASSLPGVGTDTQYF. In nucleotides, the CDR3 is TGTGCCAGCAGCTTGCCCGGGGTGGGCACAGATACGCAGTATTTT.